One and the same sample provided the 32 T cell receptor beta chains below, sequenced in a study of Ad26.COV2.S vaccination and SARS-CoV-2 variants. Treatment given: roughly 20 received Ad26.COV2.S at low or high dose, single or two shots; about 5 received placebo; per-sample allocation not given. Sampling occurred on day 63 after the first vaccine or placebo injection. TCRdb keeps only in-frame clones here, not all; method: immunoSEQ multiplex PCR. The sample lists 300,000 to 500,000 clones, approximately 86% seen once, with 3.5% in the top ten. The sample was peripheral blood, taken in a trial of Ad26.COV2.S vaccine versus placebo. Receptor source: a person between 18 and 65 years old who received the Ad26.COV2.S COVID-19 vaccine or a placebo.

V gene TRBV29-1 combines with J gene TRBJ1-1; TRBD1 is a possible D gene (6 bases). CDR1 is SQVTM, CDR2 ANQGSEA, per germline. The V gene lost 5 bases and the J gene lost 8 bases, with 12 bases spanning the gap. This CDR3 comprises 11 residues. In DNA, the CDR3 is TGCAGCGTTCATAAGGGACAAGAAGCTTTCTTT. Residues: CSVHKGQEAFF.

The chain has TRBV5-4 and TRBJ2-3; TRBD2 aligns across 13 bases. V gave up 4 bases and J gave up 3 bases; unmatched junction bases: 8. CDR1 and CDR2 from the germline V gene are SGHNT and YYREEE (reference sequence). The CDR3 contains 17 residues. The CDR3 DNA is TGTGCCAGCAGCACGCGGACTAGCGGGGGAGGAACAGATACGCAGTATTTT. As protein: CASSTRTSGGGTDTQYF.

The chain has TRBV7-6 and TRBJ2-3; TRBD1 matches at 8 bases. J gave up 2 bases and V 0 bases, and 4 bases lay outside the gene matches. The CDR3 runs 16 residues. Germline V gives CDR1 SGHVS, CDR2 FNYEAQ. The CDR3 here is CASSLAGDRYTDTQYF. For the CDR3, the DNA is TGTGCCAGCAGCTTAGCGGGGGACAGGTACACAGATACGCAGTATTTT.

The table lists this clone with a count of one. The chain recombines TRBV7-8 with TRBJ2-7, with D perhaps matching TRBD1 or TRBD2 (6 bases each). The CDR3 has 16 residues. V lost 2 bases, J lost 5 bases, and 19 bases lay in between. Germline lookup yields CDR1 SGHVS and CDR2 FQNEAQ. CDR3 region: CASSLPLRTAGNEQYF. As DNA, the CDR3 is TGTGCCAGCAGCTTACCGCTGCGGACAGCGGGTAACGAGCAGTACTTC.

V is TRBV21-1 and J is TRBJ1-2. TRBV21-1 has pseudogene status. The CDR3 length is 18 residues. The DNA for the CDR3 is TGTGCCAGCAGCATGCCCCTCGGGGACCGACATCTAGTTTATGGCTACACCTTC. It translates to CASSMPLGDRHLVYGYTF.

The CDR3 spells CASSQDPAGAYEQYF. In nucleotides, the CDR3 is TGTGCCAGCAGCCAAGATCCAGCGGGGGCCTACGAGCAGTACTTC. The chain links TRBV4-2 to TRBJ2-7; 8 bases match TRBD2. V lost 0 bases to trimming and J lost 2 bases; unmatched junction nucleotides: 3. There are 15 residues in the CDR3. The germline gives CDR1 LGHNA, CDR2 YNFKEQ.

V gene TRBV24-1 combines with J gene TRBJ2-3; D is ambiguous. From germline, CDR1 is KGHDR and CDR2 SFDVKD. Trimming removed 4 bases from V and 6 bases from J, with 7 bases in between. This CDR3 comprises 12 residues. CDR3: CATSDPEDTQYF. In DNA form, the CDR3 reads TGTGCCACCAGTGACCCCGAGGATACGCAGTATTTT.

The chain employs TRBV5-1 and TRBJ1-1, with D possibly being TRBD1 (6 bases). CDR1 is SGHRS and CDR2 is YFSETQ in the germline V gene. V shed 0 bases and J shed 5 bases, with 14 bases lying between them. This CDR3 contains 15 residues. Here the CDR3 reads CASSLVGGGSTEAFF. The CDR3 nucleotides read TGCGCCAGCAGCTTGGTAGGAGGGGGTAGTACTGAAGCTTTCTTT.

The CDR3 DNA reads as TGCAGTGCTAGTCTACTGGGAGGGAACGAAGCTTTCTTT. This codes for CSASLLGGNEAFF. The rearrangement joins TRBV20-1 to TRBJ1-1; D is undetermined. V was shortened by 3 bases and J by 8 bases, with 16 bases between the two germline ends. Germline values: CDR1 DFQATT, CDR2 SNEGSKA (reference sequence). The CDR3 sequence is 13 residues long.

V gene TRBV2 combines with J gene TRBJ1-4; D gene ambiguous. V lost 3 bases, J lost 0 bases, and 8 bases lay in between. CDR1 SNHLY and CDR2 FYNNEI come from the germline V gene. The CDR3 is 15 residues long. CDR3 sequence: CASSEEAATNEKLFF. CDR3 nucleotide sequence: TGTGCCAGCAGTGAGGAGGCCGCAACTAATGAAAAACTGTTTTTT. Combining the CDR3 with reference TRBV2 and TRBJ1-4 gives the whole variable domain EPEVTQTPSHQVTQMGQEVILRCVPISNHLYFYWYRQILGQKVEFLVSFYNNEISEKSEIFDDQFSVERPDGSNFTLKIRSTKLEDSAMYFCASSEEAATNEKLFFGSGTQLSVL.

This clone was recorded only once. The chain recombines TRBV6-5 with TRBJ2-2, with D hard to call. This CDR3 region has 12 residues. The germline V gene encodes CDR1 MNHEY and CDR2 SVGAGI. Trimming removed 5 bases at V and 4 bases at J, with 5 bases between. The CDR3 DNA reads as TGTGCCAGCAGTAAAACCACCGGGGAGCTGTTTTTT. Its translation is CASSKTTGELFF.

The V and J genes are TRBV10-2 and TRBJ2-7, with a possible D match to TRBD2 (6 bases). Germline lookup yields CDR1 WSHSY and CDR2 SAAADI. This CDR3 comprises 15 residues. Trimming removed 6 bases from V and 4 bases from J, with 19 bases in between. DNA of the CDR3: TGCGCCAGCAGGGGGGACTGGCACTCGACTTACGAGCAGTACTTC. As protein: CASRGDWHSTYEQYF.

The chain couples TRBV5-1 to TRBJ1-1; D possibly corresponds to TRBD1 (5 bases). CDR1 is SGHRS, CDR2 YFSETQ, per germline. Trimming took off 4 bases at V and 1 base at J, with 5 bases between the two ends. The length of the CDR3 is 12 residues. In nucleotides, the CDR3 is TGCGCCAGCAGCGGGGGGAACACTGAAGCTTTCTTT. Protein product: CASSGGNTEAFF.

This clone was counted a single time. The chain joins TRBV5-1 to TRBJ2-3; 9 bases are a match to TRBD2. Losses at the gene ends were 4 bases for V and 3 bases for J; bases not matched to a gene: 3. The length of the CDR3 is 14 residues. Germline assignment: CDR1 SGHRS and CDR2 YFSETQ. The CDR3 nucleotides are TGCGCCAGCAGCCCGGGACTAGCAACAGATACGCAGTATTTT. Its protein is CASSPGLATDTQYF.

The chain employs TRBV27 and TRBJ1-1; D is ambiguous. Germline V CDR1 and CDR2: MNHEY, SMNVEV (reference sequence). V lost 8 bases and J lost 6, with 10 bases in between. The CDR3 is made up of 11 amino acids. CDR3 amino acids: CASQNGAEAFF. The CDR3 bases are TGTGCCAGCCAGAACGGGGCTGAAGCTTTCTTT.

The CDR3 region is CASSHRDRANEQYF. In DNA, the CDR3 is TGTGCCAGCAGTCACCGGGACAGGGCCAACGAGCAGTACTTC. The genes are TRBV27 and TRBJ2-7, with 9 positions matching TRBD1. V shed 5 bases and J 5 bases; nucleotides not matched to a gene: 7. Germline V gives CDR1 MNHEY, CDR2 SMNVEV (reference sequence). The CDR3 spans 14 residues.

The rearrangement uses TRBV27 and TRBJ2-4; possible D gene TRBD1, 6 bases. Trimming stripped 0 bases from V and 4 bases from J, with 7 bases between. The germline CDR1 and CDR2 sequences are MNHEY and SMNVEV (reference sequence). This CDR3 spans 14 amino acids. CDR3 in amino acids: CASSLSGTKNIQYF. DNA for the CDR3: TGTGCCAGCAGTTTATCCGGGACAAAAAACATTCAGTACTTC.

The rearrangement uses TRBV7-9 and TRBJ2-2; D call uncertain. Germline-derived CDR1 and CDR2 are SEHNR and FQNEAQ (reference sequence). The CDR3 has 15 residues. Between the trimmed V and J ends, which lost 7 bases and 1 base, there was a span of 13 bases. CDR3: CASTPRAENTGELFF. CDR3 DNA sequence: TGTGCCAGCACGCCCCGGGCCGAGAACACCGGGGAGCTGTTTTTT.

J is TRBJ1-3 and V is TRBV27; a possible D gene is TRBD1 (5 bases). CDR1 is MNHEY and CDR2 is SMNVEV in the germline V gene (reference sequence). Trimming removed 3 bases from V and 0 bases from J, with 12 bases in between. This CDR3 has 16 residues. The CDR3 nucleotides read TGTGCCAGCAGTTTCACAGAGAGGGGCTCTGGAAACACCATATATTTT. This encodes CASSFTERGSGNTIYF.

This clone was found a few times. V gene TRBV18 combines with J gene TRBJ1-6; D ambiguous. Per the germline V gene, CDR1 is KGHSH and CDR2 is LQKENI. The V and J ends lost 3 bases and 5 bases respectively, with 8 bases between them. This CDR3 region has 14 residues. CDR3 nucleotides: TGTGCCAGCTCACCGGGCCTAAATAATTCACCCCTCCACTTT. It translates to CASSPGLNNSPLHF.

V usage is TRBV10-3 and J usage is TRBJ1-2; 7 bases match TRBD1. The CDR3 runs 12 residues. Germline CDR1 is ENHRY and CDR2 is SYGVKD. V was pared by 6 bases and J by 6 bases, with 4 bases of the junction left unmatched. The CDR3 here is CAISQGGDGYTF. CDR3 coding DNA: TGTGCCATCAGCCAGGGGGGCGATGGCTACACCTTC.

The chain combines TRBV6-5 with TRBJ2-7; no firm D call. The V gene's germline CDR1 is MNHEY and CDR2 SVGAGI. Between the trimmed V and J ends, which lost 6 bases and 3 bases, there was a span of 9 bases. This CDR3 is built from 12 residues. The CDR3 DNA reads as TGTGCCAGCAGGGCAGAGAGCTACGAGCAGTACTTC. Translating gives CASRAESYEQYF.

In this sample, this clone turned up a few times. This chain connects TRBV6-2 or TRBV6-3 to TRBJ1-6; D unresolved. The V and J ends lost 2 bases and 12 bases respectively, with 11 bases between them. Germline values: CDR1 MNHEY, CDR2 SVGEGT. CDR3 length: 13 residues. The CDR3 spells CASSYPLGVPLHF. The CDR3 region has the DNA TGTGCCAGCAGTTACCCACTCGGGGTACCCCTCCACTTT.

The chain has TRBV5-1 and TRBJ2-5; D tentatively reads TRBD1 or TRBD2 (6 bases each). V dropped 3 bases and J dropped 4 bases, with 10 bases sitting between them. The CDR3 consists of 13 residues. Germline loops: CDR1 SGHRS, CDR2 YFSETQ. CDR3 residues: CASSYGGGETQYF. CDR3 DNA sequence: TGCGCCAGCAGCTACGGGGGCGGAGAGACCCAGTACTTC.

This clone was seen once. In DNA, the CDR3 is TGTGCCAGCAGCGTAGCCCCGGGGACCTACGAGCAGTACTTC. Protein sequence: CASSVAPGTYEQYF. This rearrangement joins TRBV9 to TRBJ2-7, with D maybe TRBD2 (5 bases). The germline V gene encodes CDR1 SGDLS and CDR2 YYNGEE. CDR3 length: 14 amino acids. The germline V and J ends were trimmed by 0 bases and 2 bases, with 9 bases remaining between them.

V and J are TRBV28 and TRBJ2-7, with D maybe TRBD2 (6 bases). V lost 4 bases to trimming and J lost 4 bases, with 14 bases between them. In germline, CDR1 is MDHEN, CDR2 SYDVKM. The CDR3 contains 14 residues. CDR3 sequence reads: CASSSGVYRYEQYF. The CDR3 nucleotides are TGTGCCAGCAGTTCGGGGGTCTATCGATACGAGCAGTACTTC.

V is TRBV29-1 and J is TRBJ1-1, with D perhaps TRBD1 (5 bases). The germline V gene encodes CDR1 SQVTM and CDR2 ANQGSEA. V shed 4 bases and J shed 1 base, with 10 bases lying between them. The CDR3 runs to 13 residues. CDR3 coding DNA: TGCAGCGTTGTGAGGGGCCCGAACACTGAAGCTTTCTTT. Translation: CSVVRGPNTEAFF.

The chain employs TRBV6-2 or TRBV6-3 and TRBJ2-7; 7 bases align to TRBD2. This CDR3 region has 14 residues. With V trimmed by 7 bases and J by 2 bases, 8 bases remained unmatched. The germline CDR1 and CDR2 sequences are MNHEY and SVGEGT. The CDR3 reads CASIPTSRTYEQYF. The CDR3 DNA reads TGTGCCAGCATCCCGACTAGCAGAACCTACGAGCAGTACTTC.

The rearrangement links TRBV7-2 to TRBJ1-1, with D perhaps matching TRBD1 (5 bases). The germline V gene encodes CDR1 SGHTA and CDR2 FQGNSA. This CDR3 contains 13 residues. Trimming took off 3 bases at V and 3 bases at J, with 8 bases between the two ends. The CDR3 sequence: CASSFRVDTEAFF. The CDR3 DNA is TGTGCCAGCAGCTTCAGGGTAGACACTGAAGCTTTCTTT. The whole variable domain, filled in from reference TRBV7-2 and TRBJ1-1, reads GAGVSQSPSNKVTEKGKDVELRCDPISGHTALYWYRQSLGQGLEFLIYFQGNSAPDKSGLPSDRFSAERTGGSVSTLTIQRTQQEDSAVYLCASSFRVDTEAFFGQGTRLTVV.

J is TRBJ1-2 and V is TRBV2; maybe TRBD1 (6 bases). Between the trimmed V and J ends, which lost 4 bases and 8 bases, there was a span of 14 bases. Looked up from germline, CDR1 is SNHLY and CDR2 is FYNNEI. This CDR3 comprises 13 residues. In DNA, the CDR3 is TGTGCCAGCAGTGCGGGGGCAGCGAGAGGCTACACCTTC. Translated, it gives CASSAGAARGYTF.

This chain connects TRBV6-5 to TRBJ1-1, with a possible D match to TRBD1 (5 bases). This CDR3 has 15 amino acids. The germline V and J ends were trimmed by 6 bases and 1 base, with 15 bases remaining between them. CDR1 MNHEY and CDR2 SVGAGI come from the germline V gene. The CDR3 here is CASRLPGLKNTEAFF. CDR3 sequence (DNA): TGTGCCAGCAGGTTGCCGGGACTCAAGAACACTGAAGCTTTCTTT.

The chain combines TRBV5-1 with TRBJ2-5; 11 nucleotides match TRBD1. From germline, CDR1 is SGHRS and CDR2 YFSETQ. V shed 3 bases, J shed 4 bases, and the junction held 17 bases outside the gene matches. The CDR3 sequence is 19 residues long. This CDR3 is CASSSTPGQGGVWGETQYF. The DNA for the CDR3 is TGCGCCAGCAGCTCCACACCGGGACAGGGGGGCGTTTGGGGAGAGACCCAGTACTTC.